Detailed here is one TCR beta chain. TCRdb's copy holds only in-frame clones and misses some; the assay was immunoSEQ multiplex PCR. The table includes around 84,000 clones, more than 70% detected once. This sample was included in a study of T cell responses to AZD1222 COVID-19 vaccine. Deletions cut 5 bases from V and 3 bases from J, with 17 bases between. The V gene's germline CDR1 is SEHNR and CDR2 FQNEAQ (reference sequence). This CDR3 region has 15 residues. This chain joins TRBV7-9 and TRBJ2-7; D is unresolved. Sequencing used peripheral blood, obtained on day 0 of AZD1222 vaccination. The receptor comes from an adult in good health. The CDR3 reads CASSASGGEHYEQYF. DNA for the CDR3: TGTGCCAGCAGCGCTTCGGGTGGAGAGCACTACGAGCAGTACTTC.